Reported below is one TCR beta chain. Its specificity is unknown. Genomic DNA acted as the template from which TCR beta VDJ combination and CDR3 sequence profiling were carried out. Via MiXCR, TCRdb re-called the reads, giving one row per CDR3 protein. The table shows 250,000 to 300,000 distinct CDR3 sequences, with roughly half occurring only once. The V gene's germline CDR1 is SGHTA and CDR2 FQGTGA. This CDR3 has 15 residues. With 5 bases clipped from V and 4 bases from J, the junction kept 7 bases outside the gene matches. The record originates from a study of CD8+CD57+ T cells in acquired aplastic anemia. Study at large: DNA recovered from sorted CD4+ and CD8+ cells had a mean of around 3.3 ug. Study-wide points: Under 35 was the count of CD8+ CDR3 sequences that patients shared with controls.

Source material: sorted CD4+, CD8+, or CD8+CD57+ T cells (not recorded which) from PBMCs. The sequence derives from a human donor with severe aplastic anemia or a healthy control (not recorded which). V and J are TRBV7-3 and TRBJ2-1; 8 bases agree with TRBD1. The CDR3 sequence: CASSRRQGIYNEQFF. DNA for the CDR3: TGTGCCAGCAGCAGGAGACAGGGGATATACAATGAGCAGTTCTTC.